Below are 30 T cell receptor beta chains sequenced from a single sample in a study of blood T cell repertoires in COVID-19. TCRdb keeps only in-frame clones here, not all; method: immunoSEQ multiplex PCR. The profile shows roughly 200,000 clones, 82% of them singletons. The material sequenced was peripheral blood. These receptor sequences come from a woman aged 55-70 years with COVID-19, enrolled during active disease.

This rearrangement joins TRBV10-3 to TRBJ2-5; 11 bases map to TRBD2. In germline, CDR1 is ENHRY, CDR2 SYGVKD. This CDR3 is 15 amino acids long. V gave up 2 bases and J gave up 1 base; unmatched junction bases: 0. This chain's CDR3 is CAISELAGGQETQYF. DNA for the CDR3: TGTGCCATCAGTGAGCTAGCGGGAGGCCAAGAGACCCAGTACTTC.

This chain uses TRBV5-4 with TRBJ2-3; 8 bases match TRBD2. The germline CDR1 and CDR2 sequences are SGHNT and YYREEE (reference sequence). V shed 2 bases, J shed 0 bases, and the junction held 2 bases outside the gene matches. This CDR3 spans 15 amino acids. This CDR3 reads CASSFAGGSTDTQYF. For the CDR3, the DNA is TGTGCCAGCAGCTTTGCGGGGGGTAGCACAGATACGCAGTATTTT.

The CDR3 region is CASSLAPDRPNYGYTF. In DNA form, the CDR3 reads TGTGCCAGCAGCTTGGCCCCGGACAGACCTAACTATGGCTACACCTTC. This chain connects TRBV5-8 to TRBJ1-2, with TRBD1 as a possible D gene (6 bases). The CDR3 contains 16 residues. Trimming removed 0 bases at V and 0 bases at J, with 12 bases between. The germline V gene has CDR1 SGHTS and CDR2 YDEGEE.

The rearrangement joins TRBV19 to TRBJ2-5; D is undetermined. Per the germline V gene, CDR1 is LNHDA and CDR2 is SQIVND (reference sequence). Trimming pared 1 base from V and 1 base from J, leaving 13 bases between. This CDR3 has 16 amino acids. The CDR3 DNA follows: TGTGCCAGTAGTATAGGAGGTAGGCGTGCCCAAGAGACCCAGTACTTC. Translating gives CASSIGGRRAQETQYF.

The chain recombines TRBV14 with TRBJ2-3; TRBD2 might be the D (6 bases). CDR1 and CDR2 from the germline V gene are SGHDN and FVKESK. The length of the CDR3 is 15 residues. Trimming shortened V by 1 base and J by 0 bases, and 8 bases separated the two germline ends. The CDR3 sequence is CASSQGGTSTDTQYF. The CDR3 coding sequence is TGTGCCAGCAGCCAAGGAGGGACTAGCACAGATACGCAGTATTTT.

The CDR3 sequence is CATSRDLGYSNQPQHF. Here the CDR3 DNA reads TGTGCCACCAGCAGAGATCTCGGGTATAGCAATCAGCCCCAGCATTTT. J is TRBJ1-5 and V is TRBV15, with D hard to call. The V and J ends lost 0 bases and 0 bases respectively, with 9 bases between them. Per the germline V gene, CDR1 is LNHNV and CDR2 is YYDKDF (reference sequence). The CDR3 extends over 16 amino acids.

This clone was observed a handful of times. The chain carries TRBV30 and TRBJ1-5, with 9 bases matching TRBD1. Germline V gives CDR1 GTSNPN, CDR2 SVGIG (reference sequence). This CDR3 region has 14 residues. The V segment lost 5 bases and the J segment 5 bases; nucleotides outside the gene matches: 7. The CDR3 reads CAWGPGQGHQPQHF. The DNA of the CDR3 is TGTGCCTGGGGCCCGGGACAGGGACATCAGCCCCAGCATTTT.

V usage is TRBV10-3 and J usage is TRBJ2-2; 7 bases align to TRBD1. V shed 0 bases, J shed 0 bases, and the junction held 10 bases outside the gene matches. The CDR3 has 19 residues. CDR1 and CDR2 (germline): ENHRY, SYGVKD. The CDR3 DNA reads as TGTGCCATCAGTGAGTCTACCATTTCAGGGGGTGCGAACACCGGGGAGCTGTTTTTT. Translating it yields CAISESTISGGANTGELFF.

The rearrangement uses TRBV5-1 and TRBJ1-1; D is undetermined. There are 14 residues in the CDR3. Trimming removed 0 bases at V and 5 bases at J, with 11 bases between. The germline V gene has CDR1 SGHRS and CDR2 YFSETQ. CDR3 sequence reads: CASSLDRVGTEAFF. The CDR3 nucleotides read TGCGCCAGCAGCTTGGATCGCGTTGGTACTGAAGCTTTCTTT.

This sequence joins TRBV6-5 and TRBJ1-2; tentatively, D is TRBD1 (5 bases). Germline V gives CDR1 MNHEY, CDR2 SVGAGI. Trimming shortened V by 4 bases and J by 4 bases, and 10 bases separated the two germline ends. This CDR3 spans 13 amino acids. CDR3 amino acids: CASSSGQLYGYTF. DNA for the CDR3: TGTGCCAGCAGTTCTGGACAACTCTATGGCTACACCTTC.

CDR3 amino acids: CASSEGTGGSRDYGYTF. CDR3 nucleotide sequence: TGCGCCAGCAGCGAGGGGACAGGGGGCTCTAGAGACTATGGCTACACCTTC. V is TRBV5-1 and J is TRBJ1-2, with 12 bases fitting TRBD1. Germline-derived CDR1 and CDR2 are SGHRS and YFSETQ. The CDR3 is 17 amino acids. With 4 bases clipped from V and 3 bases from J, the junction kept 10 bases outside the gene matches.

This chain joins TRBV2 and TRBJ1-5, with 9 positions matching TRBD1. From germline, CDR1 is SNHLY and CDR2 FYNNEI. CDR3 length: 14 amino acids. With 6 bases clipped from V and 7 bases from J, the junction kept 7 bases outside the gene matches. This CDR3 is CASSAGTGRQPQHF. CDR3 sequence (DNA): TGTGCCAGCAGCGCCGGGACAGGGCGGCAGCCCCAGCATTTT. Together with reference TRBV2 and TRBJ1-5, the CDR3 gives the full variable domain: EPEVTQTPSHQVTQMGQEVILRCVPISNHLYFYWYRQILGQKVEFLVSFYNNEISEKSEIFDDQFSVERPDGSNFTLKIRSTKLEDSAMYFCASSAGTGRQPQHFGDGTRLSIL.

The V call is TRBV7-9, the J call TRBJ1-4; 9 bases fit TRBD1. Unmatched junction bases numbered 4, after V lost 4 bases and J lost 7 bases. Germline loops: CDR1 SEHNR, CDR2 FQNEAQ (reference sequence). CDR3 length equals 14 residues. CDR3 DNA: TGTGCCAGCAGCTCGGGACAGGGAAGTGAAAAACTGTTTTTT. Translated: CASSSGQGSEKLFF.

The J gene is TRBJ2-2, the V gene TRBV15; tentative D call: TRBD2 (6 bases). Trimming cost V 1 base and J 6 bases, with 9 bases left between them. Germline V gene sequence: CDR1 LNHNV, CDR2 YYDKDF (reference sequence). The CDR3 totals 14 residues. The CDR3 nucleotides read TGTGCCACCAGCAGAGGGGGGGACGCCGGGGAGCTGTTTTTT. Translated, it gives CATSRGGDAGELFF. Full variable domain (outside the CDR3, taken from reference TRBV15 and TRBJ2-2): DAMVIQNPRYQVTQFGKPVTLSCSQTLNHNVMYWYQQKSSQAPKLLFHYYDKDFNNEADTPDNFQSRRPNTSFCFLDIRSPGLGDTAMYLCATSRGGDAGELFFGEGSRLTVL.

CDR3 in amino acids: CASRAGVGSGNTIYF. Written as DNA, the CDR3 is TGTGCCAGCAGGGCCGGGGTTGGCTCTGGAAACACCATATATTTT. This chain connects TRBV28 to TRBJ1-3; D ambiguous. The V gene lost 6 bases and the J gene lost 0 bases, with 12 bases spanning the gap. Germline CDR1 MDHEN, CDR2 SYDVKM. This CDR3 is 15 amino acids long.

This clone was observed many times. CDR3 bases: TGTGCCAGCAGCCACCCGTCGCAGGGCTACGAGCAGTACTTC. Protein product: CASSHPSQGYEQYF. This chain joins TRBV4-2 and TRBJ2-7; D might be TRBD1 (5 bases). CDR1 LGHNA and CDR2 YNFKEQ come from the germline V gene. CDR3 length: 14 residues. V was pared by 3 bases and J by 3 bases, with 12 bases between.

The V call is TRBV28, the J call TRBJ1-5; 8 nucleotides line up with TRBD1. Germline CDR1 reads MDHEN; CDR2 reads SYDVKM. The CDR3 is 13 amino acids. With 6 bases clipped from V and 6 bases from J, the junction kept 4 bases outside the gene matches. The CDR3 DNA reads as TGTGCCAGCAGGACAGGGGTTGTTCAGCCCCAGCATTTT. Amino acids: CASRTGVVQPQHF.

The gene calls are TRBV3-1 (or the pseudogene TRBV3-2) and TRBJ1-3, with TRBD1 matching over 7 bases. V dropped 1 base and J dropped 3; count of bases not matched to a gene: 12. The CDR3 extends over 18 amino acids. Germline V lookup: CDR1 LGHDT, CDR2 YNNKEL (reference sequence). The CDR3 is CASSQARGYTAGGNTIYF. CDR3 bases: TGTGCCAGCAGCCAAGCCAGGGGGTATACTGCGGGTGGAAACACCATATATTTT.

The rearrangement links TRBV4-2 to TRBJ2-2; TRBD2 matches at 10 bases. J lost 4 bases, V lost 2 bases, and 4 bases had no gene match. The germline V gene encodes CDR1 LGHNA and CDR2 YNFKEQ. This CDR3 comprises 16 residues. CDR3 DNA sequence: TGTGCCAGCAGCCAACCGGGACTAGCGCTCACCGGGGAGCTGTTTTTT. Translation gives CASSQPGLALTGELFF.

This clone was seen more than once but under ten times. The chain is built from TRBV27 and TRBJ1-1; D is unclear. The CDR3 is 15 amino acids. Per germline, CDR1 MNHEY and CDR2 SMNVEV (reference sequence). Deletions cut 10 bases from V and 1 base from J, with 19 bases between. CDR3 bases: TGTGCCACCAACCTTGAGGGCAGCCCGAACACTGAAGCTTTCTTT. This codes for CATNLEGSPNTEAFF.

This clone was counted a single time. V and J are TRBV7-2 and TRBJ2-7, with D uncertain. Germline V gives CDR1 SGHTA, CDR2 FQGNSA. Between the trimmed V and J ends, which lost 4 bases and 6 bases, there was a span of 7 bases. This CDR3 is 11 amino acids long. The CDR3 reads CASSYSSEQYF. CDR3 DNA sequence: TGTGCCAGCAGCTATTCGAGCGAGCAGTACTTC. The variable domain in full, completed from reference TRBV7-2 and TRBJ2-7, reads GAGVSQSPSNKVTEKGKDVELRCDPISGHTALYWYRQSLGQGLEFLIYFQGNSAPDKSGLPSDRFSAERTGGSVSTLTIQRTQQEDSAVYLCASSYSSEQYFGPGTRLTVT.

CDR3 in amino acids: CASSPRTGDSNQPQHF. The CDR3 nucleotides read TGTGCCAGCAGCCCGAGGACAGGGGACAGCAATCAGCCCCAGCATTTT. The chain combines TRBV7-2 with TRBJ1-5, with TRBD1 matching over 9 bases. Germline CDR1 and CDR2: SGHTA and FQGNSA. The CDR3 has 16 amino acids. The V gene end was trimmed by 5 bases and the J gene end by 1 base; junction bases not matched to a gene: 6.

V gene TRBV5-1 combines with J gene TRBJ2-3; 13 bases agree with TRBD2. The CDR3 loop spans 17 amino acids. Germline CDR1 reads SGHRS; CDR2 reads YFSETQ. Trimming at V came to 3 bases and at J to 1 base, leaving 5 bases not matched to a gene. This chain's CDR3 is CASSSGLAGLGTDTQYF. The CDR3 nucleotides read TGCGCCAGCAGCTCGGGACTAGCGGGATTGGGCACAGATACGCAGTATTTT.

The rearrangement links TRBV27 to TRBJ1-2, with TRBD1 as a possible D gene (5 bases). V lost 5 bases, J lost 5 bases, and 21 bases lay in between. There are 16 residues in the CDR3. Germline CDR1 and CDR2: MNHEY and SMNVEV (reference sequence). In DNA form, the CDR3 reads TGTGCCAGCAGTCCCGGGACTCAGGGTTCGACTTATGGCTACACCTTC. Translated: CASSPGTQGSTYGYTF.

The chain couples TRBV10-2 to TRBJ2-3, with 7 bases aligning to TRBD2. The CDR3 is made up of 12 amino acids. Trimming took 5 bases from V and 6 from J; bases not matched to a gene: 2. Germline V gives CDR1 WSHSY, CDR2 SAAADI. DNA for the CDR3: TGCGCCAGCAGTCGGGGGGTGGATACGCAGTATTTT. It yields the protein CASSRGVDTQYF.

This clone appeared many times. The chain uses TRBV4-2 and TRBJ2-7; unclear D gene. Germline V gene data show CDR1 as LGHNA and CDR2 as YNFKEQ. Trimming took 1 base from V and 3 from J, leaving 16 bases between them. This CDR3 spans 16 amino acids. The CDR3 loop reads CASSQVDRSSLYEQYF. The CDR3 region has the DNA TGTGCCAGCAGCCAAGTCGATCGGAGCTCACTCTACGAGCAGTACTTC.

V usage is TRBV19 and J usage is TRBJ2-5; 7 nucleotides line up with TRBD1. Germline-derived CDR1 and CDR2 are LNHDA and SQIVND (reference sequence). The V and J ends lost 8 bases and 5 bases, in that order; junction bases with no gene match: 8. This CDR3 region has 13 residues. In nucleotides, the CDR3 is TGTGCCAGTCGCCACAGGGGAAGCGAGACCCAGTACTTC. Its translation: CASRHRGSETQYF.

In DNA form, the CDR3 reads TGTGCCTGGAGTGTGGGGGGACAGGGGACGGGCGAGCAGTACTTC. Amino acids: CAWSVGGQGTGEQYF. V usage is TRBV30 and J usage is TRBJ2-7; TRBD1 aligns across 10 bases. The junction had 8 bases not matched to a gene; V was cut back by 0 bases and J by 6 bases. Per germline, CDR1 GTSNPN and CDR2 SVGIG (reference sequence). CDR3 length: 15 residues. Full variable domain (remainder filled in from reference TRBV30 and TRBJ2-7): SQTIHQWPATLVQPVGSPLSLECTVEGTSNPNLYWYRQAAGRGLQLLFYSVGIGQISSEVPQNLSASRPQDRQFILSSKKLLLSDSGFYLCAWSVGGQGTGEQYFGPGTRLTVT.

This clone was recorded only once. The rearrangement uses TRBV18 and TRBJ1-5, with a tentative D call TRBD1 (5 bases). Germline V gives CDR1 KGHSH, CDR2 LQKENI. The CDR3 runs to 13 residues. Trimming took off 3 bases at V and 15 bases at J, with 18 bases between the two ends. This chain's CDR3 is CASSPGDTAQGHF. CDR3 bases: TGTGCCAGCTCACCCGGAGATACTGCGCAGGGGCATTTT.

The gene calls are TRBV20-1 and TRBJ1-1; perhaps TRBD1 as D (6 bases). Germline V CDR1 and CDR2: DFQATT, SNEGSKA (reference sequence). The germline V and J ends were trimmed by 2 bases and 6 bases, with 7 bases remaining between them. This CDR3 comprises 11 residues. In nucleotides, the CDR3 is TGCAGTGCTAGACCAGGGGCTGAAGCTTTCTTT. This translates into CSARPGAEAFF.